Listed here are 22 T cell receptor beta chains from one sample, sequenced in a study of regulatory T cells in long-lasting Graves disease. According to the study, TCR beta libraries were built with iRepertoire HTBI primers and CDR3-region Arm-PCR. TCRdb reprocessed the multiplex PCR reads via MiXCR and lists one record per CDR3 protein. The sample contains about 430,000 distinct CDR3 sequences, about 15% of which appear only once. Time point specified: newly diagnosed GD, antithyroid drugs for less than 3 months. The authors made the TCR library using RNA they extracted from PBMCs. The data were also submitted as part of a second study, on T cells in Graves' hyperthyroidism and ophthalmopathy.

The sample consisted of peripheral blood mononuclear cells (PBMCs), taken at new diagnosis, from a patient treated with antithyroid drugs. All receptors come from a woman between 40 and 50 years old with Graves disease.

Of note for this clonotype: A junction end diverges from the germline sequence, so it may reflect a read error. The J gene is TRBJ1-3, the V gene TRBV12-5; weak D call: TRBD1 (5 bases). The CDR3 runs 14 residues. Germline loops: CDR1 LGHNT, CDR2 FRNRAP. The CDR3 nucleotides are TGTGCTCGTGGTCAGACAGTCTCTGGAAACACCATATATTTT. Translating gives CARGQTVSGNTIYF.

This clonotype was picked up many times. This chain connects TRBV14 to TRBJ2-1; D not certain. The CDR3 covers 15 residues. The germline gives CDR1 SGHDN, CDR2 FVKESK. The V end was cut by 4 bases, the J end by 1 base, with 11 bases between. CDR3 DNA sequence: TGTGCCAGCAGCCCGATGCTAGGATCCTACAATGAGCAGTTCTTC. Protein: CASSPMLGSYNEQFF.

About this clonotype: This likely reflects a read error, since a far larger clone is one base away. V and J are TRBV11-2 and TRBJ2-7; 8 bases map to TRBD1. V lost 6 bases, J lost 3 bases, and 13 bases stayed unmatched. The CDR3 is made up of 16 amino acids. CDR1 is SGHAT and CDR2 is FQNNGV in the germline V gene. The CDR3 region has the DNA TGTGCCAGCAGTTTAACCTGGGACAGGCTCCTCTACGAGCAGTACTTC. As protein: CASSLTWDRLLYEQYF.

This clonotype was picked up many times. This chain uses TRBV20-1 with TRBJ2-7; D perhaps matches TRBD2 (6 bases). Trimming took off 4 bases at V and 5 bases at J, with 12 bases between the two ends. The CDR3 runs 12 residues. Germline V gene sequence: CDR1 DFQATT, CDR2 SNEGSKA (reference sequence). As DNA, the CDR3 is TGCAGTGCTACCGGGAGCAAGAACGAGCAGTACTTC. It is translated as CSATGSKNEQYF.

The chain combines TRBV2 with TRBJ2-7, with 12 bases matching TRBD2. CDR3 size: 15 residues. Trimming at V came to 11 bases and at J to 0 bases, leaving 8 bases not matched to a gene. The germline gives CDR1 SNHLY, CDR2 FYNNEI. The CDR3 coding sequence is TGTGCCTGCATCGAACTAGCGGGAGGCTCCTACGAGCAGTACTTC. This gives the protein CACIELAGGSYEQYF.

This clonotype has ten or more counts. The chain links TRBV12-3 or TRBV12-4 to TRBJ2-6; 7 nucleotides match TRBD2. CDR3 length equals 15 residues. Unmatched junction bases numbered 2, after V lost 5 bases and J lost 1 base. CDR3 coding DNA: TGTGCCAGCAGTCCCGGGGGGTCTGGGGCCAACGTCCTGACTTTC. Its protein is CASSPGGSGANVLTF.

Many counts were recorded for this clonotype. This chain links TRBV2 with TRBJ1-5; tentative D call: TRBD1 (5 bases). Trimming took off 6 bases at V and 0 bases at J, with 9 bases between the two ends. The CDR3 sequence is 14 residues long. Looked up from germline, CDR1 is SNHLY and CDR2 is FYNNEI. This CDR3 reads CASREQVSNQPQHF. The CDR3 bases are TGTGCCAGCAGGGAACAGGTTAGCAATCAGCCCCAGCATTTT.

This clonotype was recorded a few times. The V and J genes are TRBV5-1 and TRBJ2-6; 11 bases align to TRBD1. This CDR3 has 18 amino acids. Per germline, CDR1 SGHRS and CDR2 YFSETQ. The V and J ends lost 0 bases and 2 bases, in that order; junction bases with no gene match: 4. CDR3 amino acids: CASSLAGTGGPGANVLTF. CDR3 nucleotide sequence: TGCGCCAGCAGCTTGGCCGGGACAGGGGGACCTGGGGCCAACGTCCTGACTTTC.

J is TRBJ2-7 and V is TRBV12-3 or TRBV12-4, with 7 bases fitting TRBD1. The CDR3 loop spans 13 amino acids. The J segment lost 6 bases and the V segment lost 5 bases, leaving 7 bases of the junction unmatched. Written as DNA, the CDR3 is TGTGCCAGCAGTCGAAGAGACAGGGCCGAGCAGTACTTC. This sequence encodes CASSRRDRAEQYF.

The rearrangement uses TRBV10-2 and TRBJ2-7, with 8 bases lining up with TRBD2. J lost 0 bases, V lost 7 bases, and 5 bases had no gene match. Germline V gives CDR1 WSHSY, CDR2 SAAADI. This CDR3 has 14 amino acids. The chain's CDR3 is CASNPGLVSYEQYF. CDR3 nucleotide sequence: TGCGCCAGCAACCCGGGACTAGTCTCCTACGAGCAGTACTTC.

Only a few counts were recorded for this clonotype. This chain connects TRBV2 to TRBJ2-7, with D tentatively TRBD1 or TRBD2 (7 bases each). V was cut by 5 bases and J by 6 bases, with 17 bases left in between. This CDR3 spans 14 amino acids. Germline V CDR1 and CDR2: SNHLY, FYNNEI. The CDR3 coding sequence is TGTGCCAGCAGTTCATCAGGGGGGGCCCCCGAGCAGTACTTC. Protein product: CASSSSGGAPEQYF. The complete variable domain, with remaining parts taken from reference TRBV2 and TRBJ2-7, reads EPEVTQTPSHQVTQMGQEVILRCVPISNHLYFYWYRQILGQKVEFLVSFYNNEISEKSEIFDDQFSVERPDGSNFTLKIRSTKLEDSAMYFCASSSSGGAPEQYFGPGTRLTVT.

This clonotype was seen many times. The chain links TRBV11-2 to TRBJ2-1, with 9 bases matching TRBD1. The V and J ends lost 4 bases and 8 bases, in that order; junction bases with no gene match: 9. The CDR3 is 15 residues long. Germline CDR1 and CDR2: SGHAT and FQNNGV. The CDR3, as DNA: TGTGCCAGCAGCTCGCGCCCGGGACAGGGCGATGAGCAGTTCTTC. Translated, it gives CASSSRPGQGDEQFF.

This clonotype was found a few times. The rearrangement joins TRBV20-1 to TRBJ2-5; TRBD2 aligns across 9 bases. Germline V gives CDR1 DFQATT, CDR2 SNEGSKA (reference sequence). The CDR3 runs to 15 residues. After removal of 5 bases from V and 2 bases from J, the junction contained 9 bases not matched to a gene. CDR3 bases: TGCAGTGCTCCTCCCCAACTAGCGGGTCAAGAGACCCAGTACTTC. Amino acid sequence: CSAPPQLAGQETQYF.

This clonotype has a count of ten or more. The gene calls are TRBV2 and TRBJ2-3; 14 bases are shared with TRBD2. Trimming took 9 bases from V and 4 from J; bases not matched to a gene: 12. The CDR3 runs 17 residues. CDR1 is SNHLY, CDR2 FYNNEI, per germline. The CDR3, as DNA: TGTGCCAGGGAAGGGGGACTAGCGGGAGAGGATGCAGATACGCAGTATTTT. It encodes CAREGGLAGEDADTQYF.

This chain's CDR3 is CASSLTQGVPGNTIYF. In DNA, the CDR3 is TGTGCCAGCAGCTTAACCCAGGGGGTCCCTGGAAACACCATATATTTT. V usage is TRBV5-8 and J usage is TRBJ1-3, with 7 bases matching TRBD1. Per the germline V gene, CDR1 is SGHTS and CDR2 is YDEGEE. Unmatched junction bases numbered 7, after V lost 2 bases and J lost 2 bases. The CDR3 has 16 residues.

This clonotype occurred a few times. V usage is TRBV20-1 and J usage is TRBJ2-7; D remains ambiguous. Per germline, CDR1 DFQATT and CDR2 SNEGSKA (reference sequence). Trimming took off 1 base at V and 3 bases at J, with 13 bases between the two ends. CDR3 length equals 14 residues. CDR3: CSARAPHTNYEQYF. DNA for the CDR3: TGCAGTGCTAGAGCCCCCCACACCAACTACGAGCAGTACTTC.

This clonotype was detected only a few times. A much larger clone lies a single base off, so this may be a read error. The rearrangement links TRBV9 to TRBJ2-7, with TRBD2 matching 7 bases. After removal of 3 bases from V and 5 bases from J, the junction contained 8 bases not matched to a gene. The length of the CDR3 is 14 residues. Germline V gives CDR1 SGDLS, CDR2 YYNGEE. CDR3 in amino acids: CASSANGRFHEQYF. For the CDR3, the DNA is TGTGCCAGCAGCGCTAACGGGAGGTTCCACGAGCAGTACTTC.

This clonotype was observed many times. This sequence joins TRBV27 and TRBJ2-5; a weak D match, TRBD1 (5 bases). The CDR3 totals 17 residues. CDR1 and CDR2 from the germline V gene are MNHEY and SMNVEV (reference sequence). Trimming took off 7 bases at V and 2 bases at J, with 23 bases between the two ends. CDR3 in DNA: TGTGCCAGCAACCCCCATGCCGGAGACAGTAAACAAGAGACCCAGTACTTC. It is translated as CASNPHAGDSKQETQYF.

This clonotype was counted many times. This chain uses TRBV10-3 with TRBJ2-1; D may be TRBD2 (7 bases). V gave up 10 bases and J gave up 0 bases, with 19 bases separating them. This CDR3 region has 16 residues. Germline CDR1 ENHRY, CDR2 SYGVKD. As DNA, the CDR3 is TGTGCCACCAGGGGAAGCGGGAAGAGCTCCTACAATGAGCAGTTCTTC. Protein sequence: CATRGSGKSSYNEQFF.

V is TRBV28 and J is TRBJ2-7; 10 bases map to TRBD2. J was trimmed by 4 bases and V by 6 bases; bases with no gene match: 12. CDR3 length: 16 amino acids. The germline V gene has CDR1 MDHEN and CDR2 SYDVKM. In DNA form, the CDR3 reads TGTGCCAGCAGCCCGGGGGGTAGCGGGAGGAGTTACGAGCAGTACTTC. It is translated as CASSPGGSGRSYEQYF.

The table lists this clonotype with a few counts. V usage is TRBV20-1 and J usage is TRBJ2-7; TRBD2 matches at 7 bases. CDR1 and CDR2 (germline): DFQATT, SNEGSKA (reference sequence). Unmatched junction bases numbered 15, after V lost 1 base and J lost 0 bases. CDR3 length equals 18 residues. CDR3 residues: CSARGIRDRTSVSYEQYF. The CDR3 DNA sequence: TGCAGTGCTAGAGGTATAAGGGATCGAACTAGCGTCTCCTACGAGCAGTACTTC.

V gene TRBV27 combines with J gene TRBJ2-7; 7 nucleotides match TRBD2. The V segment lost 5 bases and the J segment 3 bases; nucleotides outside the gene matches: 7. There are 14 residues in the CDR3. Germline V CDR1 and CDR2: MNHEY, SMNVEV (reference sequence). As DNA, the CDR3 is TGTGCCAGCAGTCGATCGGGACTAAGCTACGAGCAGTACTTC. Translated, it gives CASSRSGLSYEQYF.